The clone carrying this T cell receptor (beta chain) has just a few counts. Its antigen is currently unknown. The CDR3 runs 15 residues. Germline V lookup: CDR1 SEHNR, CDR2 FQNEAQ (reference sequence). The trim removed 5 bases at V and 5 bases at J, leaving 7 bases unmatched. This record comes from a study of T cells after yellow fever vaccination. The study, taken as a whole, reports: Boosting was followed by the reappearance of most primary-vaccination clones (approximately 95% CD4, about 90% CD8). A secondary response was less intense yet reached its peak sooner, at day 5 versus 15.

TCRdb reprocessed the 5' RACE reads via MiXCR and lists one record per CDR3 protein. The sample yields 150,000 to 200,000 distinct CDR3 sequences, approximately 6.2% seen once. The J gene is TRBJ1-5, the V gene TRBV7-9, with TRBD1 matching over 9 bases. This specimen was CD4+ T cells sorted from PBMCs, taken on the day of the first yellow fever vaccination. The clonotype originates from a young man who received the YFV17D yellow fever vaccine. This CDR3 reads CASSQLGQGDQPQHF. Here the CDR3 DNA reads TGTGCCAGCAGCCAATTGGGACAGGGTGATCAGCCCCAGCATTTT.